Sequencing of this T cell receptor beta chain was carried out in a study of cytomegalovirus exposure and HLA in healthy donors. Trimming removed 10 bases from V and 2 bases from J; junction bases left unmatched: 9. The germline CDR1 and CDR2 sequences are MRHNA and SNTAGT. The CDR3 spans 15 residues. It was with 60 Vbeta and 13 Jbeta primers that the PCR ran. Some clones are missing from TCRdb's copy, which holds only in-frame ones; the method was immunoSEQ multiplex PCR. The data show approximately 110,000 clones, 80% to 85% seen once. The origin of this receptor is a man aged 30 to 39 in good health and CMV-seropositive. The sequencing sample was made of PBMCs. The chain links TRBV6-4 to TRBJ2-2; TRBD1 matches at 8 bases. Here the CDR3 reads CATPWQGANTGELFF. CDR3 nucleotide sequence: TGTGCCACTCCTTGGCAGGGGGCTAACACCGGGGAGCTGTTTTTT.